Below, one T cell receptor beta chain is given with its context. This sample is drawn from a study of blood T cell repertoires in COVID-19. Study details: Sources were T cells, B-cell-depleted T cells, or PBMCs; the material itself was cDNA or gDNA.

Authors' analysis steps: Nucleated cell counts were estimated from reference gene primer amplification. Clones were sequenced by immunoSEQ multiplex PCR, and TCRdb holds only the in-frame ones, with some missing. From that table come the V and J calls and clone size; the DNA was used to work out D and trimming. The sample yields 150,000 to 200,000 clones, 80% to 90% seen once. The sequenced material came from peripheral blood. The sequence was obtained from a man aged 60 to 75 with acute or convalescent COVID-19.

The CDR3 DNA is TGTGCCAGCAGCTCTAGGCCCGCACCCTACAATGAGCAGTTCTTC. Protein sequence: CASSSRPAPYNEQFF. The chain uses TRBV7-2 and TRBJ2-1; no definite D call. In germline, CDR1 is SGHTA, CDR2 FQGNSA. The CDR3 extends over 15 amino acids. Deletions cut 4 bases from V and 2 bases from J, with 12 bases between.